Ten or more counts support the clone carrying this TCR beta chain. The data are from a study of CD8 T cells in ankylosing spondylitis. V gave up 1 base and J gave up 7 bases; unmatched junction bases: 5. This CDR3 is built from 15 residues. The germline V gene has CDR1 SGHRS and CDR2 YFSETQ. Making use of molecular barcodes, quantitative 5'-RACE generated TCR beta libraries. Using its own MiXCR run on the 5' RACE reads, TCRdb lists one record per CDR3 protein. The sample lists about 33,000 distinct CDR3 sequences; 12% to 15% were seen once. The chain uses TRBV5-1 and TRBJ2-1; 10 nucleotides match TRBD1. The receptor's source is a male donor with ankylosing spondylitis or in good health (not recorded which). Sequencing input: blood. CDR3 nucleotides: TGCGCCAGCAGCTTGATGACAGGGGGCGGGAATGAGCAGTTCTTC. This translates into CASSLMTGGGNEQFF.